This T cell receptor (beta chain) comes out of a study of blood T cell repertoires in COVID-19. About the study: There were acute and convalescent COVID-19 samples, and they came from the United States, Italy and Spain. The analysed material was cDNA or gDNA that came from T cells, B-cell-depleted T cells, or PBMCs.

The CDR3 has 17 amino acids. Trimming removed 0 bases from V and 7 bases from J, with 22 bases in between. Germline CDR1 is SGHRS and CDR2 is YFSETQ. Original analysis: Cell counts per sample came from amplifying reference gene primers. Repertoires were generated with immunoSEQ multiplex PCR, while TCRdb's copy carries only in-frame clones and drops some. That table furnishes V, J and clone size, whereas the DNA furnished D and trimming. The sample lists some 380,000 clones; approximately 80% were seen once. The chain has TRBV5-1 and TRBJ1-1; D unclear. Sample: peripheral blood. The TCR sequence derives from a human donor with acute or convalescent COVID-19. The donor label of this sample is uncertain. This CDR3 is CASSLVVSIRAGGEAFF. The CDR3 DNA reads as TGCGCCAGCAGCTTGGTGGTGTCGATAAGGGCCGGAGGTGAAGCTTTCTTT.